This T cell receptor (beta chain) stems from a study of CD8 T cells in Susac syndrome (dated by TCRdb to between 2019 and 2020). In terms of the full investigation: The study used repertoire sequencing to test whether antigen drove CD8+ T cell activation and differentiation in Susac syndrome.

RNA was extracted using the RNeasy kit, and roughly 0.45 to 1 microgram was reverse transcribed with random hexamers. TCR beta CDR3 regions were amplified with the immunoSEQ multiplex PCR assay covering 54 Vbeta and 13 Jbeta segments. PCR amplification bias was corrected using a synthetic template baseline for primer optimization and computational correction. In the original analysis: Only productive sequences were kept, with reads annotated to V, D and J genes according to IMGT and analyzed in immunoSEQ Analyzer. To calculate clonality, Shannon entropy was normalized by log2 of the number of productive unique sequences and then subtracted from one. For each patient and control, public and private clones were evaluated within the 100 most prevalent clones. Clones were defined as Susac-specific if absent from the healthy and MS cohorts, from around 1,000 published viral clones and from other ImmuneACCESS disease sequences. TCRdb reran the public reads through fastp at Q25 and MiXCR, keeping productive beta chains. Rows matching on CDR3 protein sequence are summarized as one entry with the most common DNA and genes. What appears here as the V and J calls and clone size reflects TCRdb's work, not the paper's. The sample contains roughly 160,000 distinct CDR3 sequences, approximately 96% of them found a single time. Of the sample, over 0.12% is held by the ten largest clones.

The research as a whole found: The TCR sequencing and HLA analysis was acknowledged to have included a relatively small number of individuals.

Peripheral blood CD8+ and CD4+ T cells from healthy donors, Susac syndrome patients and multiple sclerosis patients were profiled by high-throughput TCR beta sequencing. The healthy donors served as controls matched for age and sex. CD8+ TEMRA cells were enriched by FACS, while bulk CD8+ and CD4+ T cells were purified by magnetic negative isolation. Blood was drawn into EDTA tubes, processed within 24 hours, and PBMCs were isolated by density gradient centrifugation. PBMCs intended for TCR sequencing were cryopreserved in liquid nitrogen and thawed later in a water bath at 37 degrees C. The sorted or isolated CD4+, CD8+ and CD8+ TEMRA cells had a purity of 90% or higher. The CDR3 contains 13 residues, cysteine and phenylalanine counted. Here the CDR3 DNA is all that survives: 39 bases in frame from base 1. Here V drops 6 bases and J drops 5 bases, and the junction holds 9 bases not matched to any gene. From the germline V gene, CDR1 is SQVTM and CDR2 is ANQGSEA.

A remark on this clonotype: It lacks a known antigen. Base quality data are lacking; no much larger clone is found one base away.

The sample consisted of CD4+ T cells from PBMCs. The chain links TRBV29-1 with TRBJ1-1; 7 bases in the middle match TRBD1. The clonotype was recovered from a human donor in good health. The CDR3 corresponds to CSVTRQGGTEAFF. The bases read TGCAGCGTCACAAGACAGGGAGGGACTGAAGCTTTCTTT.